The present entry profiles one T cell receptor (beta chain) with its context. The CDR3 runs to 15 residues. V shed 8 bases and J 6 bases; nucleotides not matched to a gene: 11. CDR1 and CDR2 (germline): MNHEY, SMNVEV (reference sequence). The data originate from a study of blood T cell repertoires in COVID-19. On the study more broadly: The United States, Italy and Spain supplied acute and convalescent COVID-19 samples.

Original processing methods: Reference gene primer amplification in the assay estimated nucleated cell counts. Only in-frame clones appear in the TCRdb table, and some are missing; sequencing was by immunoSEQ multiplex PCR. For V, J and clone size, that table is used; D and trimming come from the DNA. Of about 190,000 clones listed, under 80% are singletons. The TCR sequence derives from a woman in her fifties or sixties with acute or convalescent COVID-19. The sample taken for sequencing was peripheral blood. The chain carries TRBV27 and TRBJ2-3; TRBD2 agrees at 10 bases. The CDR3 nucleotides read TGTGCCAGCGCTTTTCCGGGACTAGCGCGCGATACGCAGTATTTT. It is translated as CASAFPGLARDTQYF.